Listed below are T cell receptor beta chains from one sample, sequenced in a study of cytomegalovirus exposure and HLA in healthy donors. Clones were read by immunoSEQ multiplex PCR, and TCRdb kept only the in-frame ones, dropping some. The sample yields about 260,000 clones, 80% to 90% seen once. The sample was PBMCs. The receptors here all came from a woman aged 40-49 years in good health and CMV-seropositive. Each CDR3 is given with its conserved first and last residue. D genes are given only for firm matches. Rows give clone size only sometimes, using once, few, many, or a class for an expanded clone.

j_gene: TRBJ2-7
abundance: -
v_gene: TRBV6-6
d_gene: -
CDR3aa: CASSYEEDSGSYEQYF
CDR3nt: TGTGCCAGCAGTTACGAGGAGGACAGTGGCTCCTACGAGCAGTACTTC

j_gene: TRBJ1-6
abundance: -
v_gene: TRBV19
d_gene: TRBD1
CDR3aa: CASSSAGGNSPLHF
CDR3nt: TGTGCCAGTAGTTCGGCAGGGGGCAATTCACCCCTCCACTTT

j_gene: TRBJ2-4
abundance: -
v_gene: TRBV28
d_gene: -
CDR3aa: CASMAGALAKNIQYF
CDR3nt: TGTGCCAGCATGGCGGGGGCGCTAGCCAAAAACATTCAGTACTTC

j_gene: TRBJ1-1
abundance: -
v_gene: TRBV9
d_gene: -
CDR3aa: CASSVATGMNTEAFF
CDR3nt: TGTGCCAGCAGCGTAGCTACGGGGATGAACACTGAAGCTTTCTTT

j_gene: TRBJ2-2
abundance: once
v_gene: TRBV19
d_gene: TRBD1
CDR3aa: CASSTIATGGTGELFF
CDR3nt: TGTGCCAGTAGTACCATCGCGACAGGGGGAACCGGGGAGCTGTTTTTT

j_gene: TRBJ1-1
abundance: -
v_gene: TRBV6-1
d_gene: TRBD1
CDR3aa: CASSGSTGFVNTEAFF
CDR3nt: TGTGCCAGCAGTGGATCGACAGGGTTTGTGAACACTGAAGCTTTCTTT

j_gene: TRBJ2-1
abundance: -
v_gene: TRBV19
d_gene: TRBD2
CDR3aa: CASSKKPPRLAGGNYNEQFF
CDR3nt: TGTGCCAGTAGTAAAAAGCCCCCGCGACTAGCGGGAGGGAACTACAATGAGCAGTTCTTC

j_gene: TRBJ2-5
abundance: -
v_gene: TRBV27
d_gene: -
CDR3aa: CASSLGGEQETQYF
CDR3nt: TGTGCCAGCAGTTTAGGGGGCGAACAAGAGACCCAGTACTTC

j_gene: TRBJ2-1
abundance: -
v_gene: TRBV30
d_gene: TRBD2
CDR3aa: CAWRPARLAEPRMVF
CDR3nt: TGTGCCTGGAGGCCCGCCCGGCTAGCGGAACCCCGGATGGTCTTC

j_gene: TRBJ2-7
abundance: -
v_gene: TRBV18
d_gene: TRBD1
CDR3aa: CASSPVEVTGTYEQYF
CDR3nt: TGTGCCAGCTCACCAGTAGAGGTGACAGGGACCTACGAGCAGTACTTC

j_gene: TRBJ1-2
abundance: -
v_gene: TRBV19
d_gene: -
CDR3aa: CASSSGLSPNYGYTF
CDR3nt: TGTGCCAGTAGTTCCGGACTCAGTCCTAACTATGGCTACACCTTC

j_gene: TRBJ2-3
abundance: -
v_gene: TRBV15
d_gene: TRBD2
CDR3aa: CATSRDELAGAPDTQYF
CDR3nt: TGTGCCACCAGCAGAGATGAGCTAGCGGGAGCCCCAGATACGCAGTATTTT

j_gene: TRBJ2-4
abundance: -
v_gene: TRBV5-1
d_gene: -
CDR3aa: CASSLAPGDGKNIQYF
CDR3nt: TGCGCCAGCAGCTTGGCACCAGGGGATGGCAAAAACATTCAGTACTTC

j_gene: TRBJ2-6
abundance: -
v_gene: TRBV19
d_gene: TRBD2
CDR3aa: CASSIGLADHSGANVLTF
CDR3nt: TGTGCCAGTAGTATAGGGCTAGCGGATCACTCTGGGGCCAACGTCCTGACTTTC

j_gene: TRBJ1-2
abundance: -
v_gene: TRBV5-4
d_gene: -
CDR3aa: CASSPGDFQRGGYTF
CDR3nt: TGTGCCAGCAGCCCCGGGGACTTTCAGAGGGGTGGCTACACCTTC

j_gene: TRBJ2-7
abundance: -
v_gene: TRBV2
d_gene: -
CDR3aa: CASSASEYEQYF
CDR3nt: TGTGCCAGCAGTGCTTCAGAATACGAGCAGTACTTC

j_gene: TRBJ2-6
abundance: -
v_gene: TRBV14
d_gene: TRBD1
CDR3aa: CASSQENRGPSGANVLTF
CDR3nt: TGTGCCAGCAGCCAAGAAAACAGGGGGCCATCTGGGGCCAACGTCCTGACTTTC

j_gene: TRBJ1-1
abundance: -
v_gene: TRBV5-6
d_gene: TRBD1
CDR3aa: CASSWGTGGHSTEAFF
CDR3nt: TGTGCCAGCAGCTGGGGGACAGGGGGTCATTCCACTGAAGCTTTCTTT

j_gene: TRBJ2-2
abundance: -
v_gene: TRBV5-1
d_gene: -
CDR3aa: CASSLGPSSGELFF
CDR3nt: TGCGCCAGCAGCTTGGGGCCCTCGTCCGGGGAGCTGTTTTTT

j_gene: TRBJ1-4
abundance: once
v_gene: TRBV7-9
d_gene: -
CDR3aa: CASSLGSREEKLFF
CDR3nt: TGTGCCAGCAGCTTAGGGTCGAGGGAAGAAAAACTGTTTTTT

j_gene: TRBJ1-2
abundance: -
v_gene: TRBV19
d_gene: TRBD1
CDR3aa: CASSRQGYGYTF
CDR3nt: TGTGCCAGTAGCCGACAGGGGTATGGCTACACCTTC

j_gene: TRBJ2-1
abundance: -
v_gene: TRBV5-1
d_gene: TRBD2
CDR3aa: CASSLVGGRRVNEQFF
CDR3nt: TGCGCCAGCAGCCTGGTTGGCGGGAGGAGAGTGAATGAGCAGTTCTTC

j_gene: TRBJ2-5
abundance: -
v_gene: TRBV7-8
d_gene: TRBD1
CDR3aa: CASSQHTGTGIKETQYF
CDR3nt: TGTGCCAGCAGCCAGCATACCGGGACAGGGATCAAAGAGACCCAGTACTTC

j_gene: TRBJ1-2
abundance: -
v_gene: TRBV5-8
d_gene: TRBD1
CDR3aa: CASSRGGDYGYTF
CDR3nt: TGTGCCAGCAGTCGAGGGGGCGACTATGGCTACACCTTC

j_gene: TRBJ1-2
abundance: once
v_gene: TRBV5-1
d_gene: TRBD1
CDR3aa: CASSVATDRVGYGYTF
CDR3nt: TGCGCCAGCAGCGTGGCCACCGACAGGGTGGGGTATGGCTACACCTTC

j_gene: TRBJ2-7
abundance: -
v_gene: TRBV5-1
d_gene: TRBD2
CDR3aa: CASSLELVGGTYEQYF
CDR3nt: TGCGCCAGCAGCTTGGAATTGGTGGGAGGGACCTACGAGCAGTACTTC

j_gene: TRBJ2-1
abundance: -
v_gene: TRBV2
d_gene: TRBD2
CDR3aa: CASSAVAGRNEQFF
CDR3nt: TGTGCCAGCAGTGCGGTAGCGGGTCGCAATGAGCAGTTCTTC

j_gene: TRBJ2-2
abundance: -
v_gene: TRBV30
d_gene: -
CDR3aa: CAWSDIRGWLFF
CDR3nt: TGTGCCTGGAGTGATATACGGGGTTGGCTGTTTTTT

j_gene: TRBJ2-7
abundance: -
v_gene: TRBV2
d_gene: -
CDR3aa: CASGGAGSSYEQYF
CDR3nt: TGTGCCAGCGGAGGGGCGGGAAGCTCCTACGAGCAGTACTTC

j_gene: TRBJ2-7
abundance: -
v_gene: TRBV5-8
d_gene: TRBD1
CDR3aa: CASSGDRSSYEQYF
CDR3nt: TGTGCCAGCAGCGGGGACAGGTCCTCCTACGAGCAGTACTTC

j_gene: TRBJ2-1
abundance: -
v_gene: TRBV18
d_gene: -
CDR3aa: CASSPIRRGYNEQFF
CDR3nt: TGTGCCAGCTCACCAATTCGGAGGGGATACAATGAGCAGTTCTTC